The source of this T cell receptor (beta chain) is a study of blood T cell repertoires in COVID-19. Study summary: The United States, Italy and Spain were the sources of the acute and convalescent COVID-19 samples. PBMCs, B-cell-depleted T cells, or T cells were the source of the cDNA or gDNA that made up the material.

The data were produced by immunoSEQ multiplex PCR, yet TCRdb's version contains in-frame clones alone and is incomplete. The data hold 260,000 or so clones, with just over 85% observed a single time. The CDR3 covers 13 residues. CDR1 and CDR2 from the germline V gene are MDHEN and SYDVKM. V lost 5 bases, J lost 5 bases, and 10 bases lay in between. Everyone who took part was roughly 18 to 89 years old, and they came from some 23 US areas. Recovery among Cohort 3 donors was established by two negative PCRs, clearance, or symptom resolution. This sequence was found in a young man who had recovered from COVID-19. V gene TRBV28 combines with J gene TRBJ2-1, with D perhaps TRBD2 (6 bases). Specimen: PBMCs or T cells enriched from blood (not recorded which). CDR3 in amino acids: CASSPGTHNEQFF. CDR3 DNA: TGTGCCAGCAGTCCCGGGACTCACAATGAGCAGTTCTTC. Full variable domain (missing parts from reference TRBV28 and TRBJ2-1): DVKVTQSSRYLVKRTGEKVFLECVQDMDHENMFWYRQDPGLGLRLIYFSYDVKMKEKGDIPEGYSVSREKKERFSLILESASTNQTSMYLCASSPGTHNEQFFGPGTRLTVL.